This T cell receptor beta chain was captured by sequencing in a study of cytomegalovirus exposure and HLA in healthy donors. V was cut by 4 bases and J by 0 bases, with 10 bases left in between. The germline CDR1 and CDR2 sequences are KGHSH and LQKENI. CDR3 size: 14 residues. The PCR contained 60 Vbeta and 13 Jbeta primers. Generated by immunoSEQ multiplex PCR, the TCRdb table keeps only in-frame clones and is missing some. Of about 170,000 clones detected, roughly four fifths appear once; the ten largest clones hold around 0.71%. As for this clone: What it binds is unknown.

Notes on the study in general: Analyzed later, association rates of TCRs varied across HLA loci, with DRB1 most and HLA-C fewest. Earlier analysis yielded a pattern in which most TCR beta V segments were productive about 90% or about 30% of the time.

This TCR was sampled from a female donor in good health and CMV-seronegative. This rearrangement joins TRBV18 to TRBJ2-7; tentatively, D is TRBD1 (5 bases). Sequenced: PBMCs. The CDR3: CASSQGLRSYEQYF. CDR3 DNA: TGTGCCAGCTCACAGGGGTTACGCTCCTACGAGCAGTACTTC.